These 18 T cell receptor beta chains share one sample of origin, sequenced in a study of T cell responses to AZD1222 COVID-19 vaccine. Data came from immunoSEQ multiplex PCR; TCRdb stores just in-frame clones and leaves some out. This sample has 140,000 to 150,000 clones; 90% to 95% occur once, and the top ten carry less than 2%. Sequencing was performed on peripheral blood, taken on day 0 of AZD1222 vaccination. Receptors were obtained from an adult in good health.

The chain couples TRBV7-9 to TRBJ1-1; D not certain. The length of the CDR3 is 13 residues. Trimming removed 0 bases from V and 7 bases from J, with 9 bases in between. Germline V lookup: CDR1 SEHNR, CDR2 FQNEAQ (reference sequence). CDR3 sequence reads: CASSLAGSNEAFF. CDR3 in DNA: TGTGCCAGCAGCTTAGCTGGTAGTAATGAAGCTTTCTTT.

The rearrangement links TRBV5-5 to TRBJ2-2, with D unclear. V dropped 1 base and J dropped 0 bases, with 7 bases sitting between them. CDR3 length: 15 amino acids. Germline V gene sequence: CDR1 SGHKS, CDR2 YYEKEE (reference sequence). The CDR3 nucleotides read TGTGCCAGCAGCTTGAGGACGGCGAACACCGGGGAGCTGTTTTTT. Amino acid sequence: CASSLRTANTGELFF.

This chain links TRBV11-3 with TRBJ2-1; no clear D gene. V was pared by 3 bases and J by 5 bases, with 8 bases between. The germline V gene has CDR1 SGHNT and CDR2 YENEEA. The CDR3 totals 13 residues. CDR3 in DNA: TGTGCCAGCAGCTTCGGAACCAACAATGAGCAGTTCTTC. This gives the protein CASSFGTNNEQFF.

The count of this clone is one. This chain connects TRBV6-5 to TRBJ1-5, with D hard to call. V gave up 8 bases and J gave up 4 bases, with 9 bases separating them. In germline, CDR1 is MNHEY, CDR2 SVGAGI. CDR3 length: 12 residues. As DNA, the CDR3 is TGTGCCAGCGCTGTAACTAATCAGCCCCAGCATTTT. Amino acids: CASAVTNQPQHF.

This chain links TRBV12-5 with TRBJ1-1; no firm D call. CDR1 is LGHNT and CDR2 is FRNRAP in the germline V gene. V was cut by 5 bases and J by 4 bases, with 11 bases left in between. This CDR3 is built from 13 residues. CDR3 residues: CASGPPLSTEAFF. The CDR3 bases are TGTGCTAGTGGTCCCCCTTTGAGCACTGAAGCTTTCTTT.

The chain couples TRBV10-2 to TRBJ1-1, with D possibly matching TRBD1 (6 bases). The CDR3 has 13 residues. The V end was cut by 5 bases, the J end by 5 bases, with 12 bases between. The germline CDR1 and CDR2 sequences are WSHSY and SAAADI. CDR3 amino acids: CASSLHRETEAFF. The CDR3, as DNA: TGCGCCAGCAGTTTACACAGGGAAACTGAAGCTTTCTTT.

This clone was counted a single time. This chain connects TRBV11-2 to TRBJ2-2, with 7 bases fitting TRBD1. CDR1 SGHAT and CDR2 FQNNGV come from the germline V gene. Germline trimming cut 3 bases from V and 2 bases from J; bases unmatched to any gene: 3. The CDR3 is made up of 15 amino acids. Here the CDR3 reads CASSFRQGNTGELFF. The CDR3 nucleotides are TGTGCCAGCAGCTTTCGACAGGGTAACACCGGGGAGCTGTTTTTT.

CDR3 sequence (DNA): TGTGCCAGTAGGGGGAGGGGCTCTGCTGAAGCTTTCTTT. Its translation is CASRGRGSAEAFF. The chain has TRBV19 and TRBJ1-1, with D possibly TRBD1 on 5 matching bases. The CDR3 is 13 residues long. V was trimmed by 6 bases and J by 6 bases, leaving 14 bases between them. CDR1 LNHDA and CDR2 SQIVND come from the germline V gene (reference sequence).

The count of this clone is one. At one of its ends the junction is not consistent with the germline gene, which may arise from a read error. The rearrangement joins TRBV6-5 to TRBJ1-1; D gene ambiguous. This CDR3 contains 12 residues. Per the germline V gene, CDR1 is MNHEY and CDR2 is SVGAGI. The CDR3 bases are TGTGTCAGCAGACTCCTGAACACTGAAGCTTTCTTT. Translating it yields CVSRLLNTEAFF.

The chain uses TRBV11-2 and TRBJ2-7, with D perhaps matching TRBD1 (5 bases). Trimming took 3 bases from V and 4 from J, leaving 19 bases between them. CDR3 length equals 16 residues. Germline CDR1 reads SGHAT; CDR2 reads FQNNGV. The DNA of the CDR3 is TGTGCCAGCAGCTTGTTCAAAGGGGATTTTTGGTACGAGCAGTACTTC. Amino acids: CASSLFKGDFWYEQYF.

The J gene is TRBJ1-1, the V gene TRBV6-5, with D possibly being TRBD1 (5 bases). CDR1 and CDR2 from the germline V gene are MNHEY and SVGAGI. V was pared by 5 bases and J by 1 base, with 11 bases between. This CDR3 comprises 14 residues. The CDR3 sequence: CASSTRDGNTEAFF. The CDR3 nucleotides are TGTGCCAGCAGTACCCGGGACGGGAACACTGAAGCTTTCTTT.

The V call is TRBV2, the J call TRBJ1-2; D ambiguous. V dropped 4 bases and J dropped 0 bases, with 9 bases sitting between them. The CDR3 is 14 residues long. Germline V CDR1 and CDR2: SNHLY, FYNNEI. The CDR3 coding sequence is TGTGCCAGCAGTGCGTACGAGCCTAACTATGGCTACACCTTC. Its translation: CASSAYEPNYGYTF.

In DNA, the CDR3 is TGTGCCAGCAGCTTAGGTGGGACAGGGAGGGGAGCTTTCTTT. This sequence encodes CASSLGGTGRGAFF. The chain links TRBV13 to TRBJ1-1, with TRBD1 matching 9 bases. Trimming cost V 0 bases and J 10 bases; bases outside gene matches: 6. Per germline, CDR1 PRHDT and CDR2 FYEKMQ (reference sequence). This CDR3 region has 14 residues. Based on the CDR3 plus reference TRBV13 and TRBJ1-1, the full variable domain is AAGVIQSPRHLIKEKRETATLKCYPIPRHDTVYWYQQGPGQDPQFLISFYEKMQSDKGSIPDRFSAQQFSDYHSELNMSSLELGDSALYFCASSLGGTGRGAFFGQGTRLTVV.

The chain uses TRBV11-1 and TRBJ1-2, with 7 bases fitting TRBD1. The CDR3 is made up of 14 amino acids. The trim removed 5 bases at V and 3 bases at J, leaving 6 bases unmatched. Germline V gives CDR1 SGHAT, CDR2 FQDESV (reference sequence). This chain's CDR3 is CASSKDRDDYGYTF. The DNA for the CDR3 is TGTGCCAGCAGCAAAGACAGGGACGACTATGGCTACACCTTC.

V is TRBV6-2 or TRBV6-3 and J is TRBJ2-1; 11 nucleotides line up with TRBD2. V lost 5 bases, J lost 6 bases, and 3 bases stayed unmatched. Germline V gene lookup returns CDR1 MNHEY and CDR2 SVGEGT. The length of the CDR3 is 14 residues. CDR3 loop: CASSNLAGGNEQFF. The DNA of the CDR3 is TGTGCCAGCAGTAACCTAGCGGGGGGCAATGAGCAGTTCTTC.

V is TRBV5-1 and J is TRBJ1-5; D call uncertain. Germline V gene data show CDR1 as SGHRS and CDR2 as YFSETQ. Trimming pared 4 bases from V and 2 bases from J, leaving 7 bases between. The CDR3 contains 13 residues. The CDR3 here is CASSPRGNQPQHF. The CDR3, as DNA: TGCGCCAGCAGCCCAAGGGGCAATCAGCCCCAGCATTTT. Drawing the rest from reference TRBV5-1 and TRBJ1-5, the complete variable domain is KAGVTQTPRYLIKTRGQQVTLSCSPISGHRSVSWYQQTPGQGLQFLFEYFSETQRNKGNFPGRFSGRQFSNSRSEMNVSTLELGDSALYLCASSPRGNQPQHFGDGTRLSIL.

V is TRBV7-9 and J is TRBJ2-5; perhaps TRBD2 as D (6 bases). V lost 5 bases and J lost 2, with 15 bases in between. The CDR3 is made up of 15 amino acids. Germline V gene sequence: CDR1 SEHNR, CDR2 FQNEAQ (reference sequence). The CDR3 nucleotides read TGTGCCAGCAGCCGTGGGGGGAGGCCACAAGAGACCCAGTACTTC. It encodes CASSRGGRPQETQYF.

This chain connects TRBV9 to TRBJ1-1; TRBD1 matches at 8 bases. CDR1 is SGDLS and CDR2 is YYNGEE in the germline V gene. Unmatched junction bases numbered 7, after V lost 3 bases and J lost 3 bases. CDR3 length: 15 amino acids. The CDR3 is CASSGRQGIYTEAFF. Here the CDR3 DNA reads TGTGCCAGCAGCGGCCGACAGGGGATTTACACTGAAGCTTTCTTT.